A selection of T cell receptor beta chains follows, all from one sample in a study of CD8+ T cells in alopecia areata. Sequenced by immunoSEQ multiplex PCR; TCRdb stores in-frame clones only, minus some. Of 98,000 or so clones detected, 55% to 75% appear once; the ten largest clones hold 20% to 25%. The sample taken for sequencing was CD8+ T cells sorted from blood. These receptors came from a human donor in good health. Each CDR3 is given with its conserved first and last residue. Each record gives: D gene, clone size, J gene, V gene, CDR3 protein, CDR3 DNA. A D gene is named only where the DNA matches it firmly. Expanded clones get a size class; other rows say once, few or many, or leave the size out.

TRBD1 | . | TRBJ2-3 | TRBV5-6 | CASSFGQGAVTQYF | TGTGCCAGCAGCTTCGGGCAGGGGGCAGTTACGCAGTATTTT
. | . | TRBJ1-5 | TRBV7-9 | CASSAGASNQPQHF | TGTGCCAGCAGCGCGGGGGCGAGCAATCAGCCCCAGCATTTT
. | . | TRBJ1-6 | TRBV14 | CASSQTGNSPLHF | TGTGCCAGCAGCCAAACGGGGAATTCACCCCTCCACTTT
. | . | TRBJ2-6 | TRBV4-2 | CASSQDQGSGANVLTF | TGTGCCAGCAGCCAAGACCAGGGTAGTGGGGCCAACGTCCTGACTTTC
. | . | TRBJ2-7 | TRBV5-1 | CASSLRQGRTYEQYF | TGCGCCAGCAGCCTGAGGCAGGGAAGAACCTACGAGCAGTACTTC
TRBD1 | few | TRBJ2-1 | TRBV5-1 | CASSLDRVNEQFF | TGCGCCAGCAGCCTGGACAGGGTCAATGAGCAGTTCTTC
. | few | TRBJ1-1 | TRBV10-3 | CAISDRTEAFF | TGTGCCATCAGTGATCGCACTGAAGCTTTCTTT
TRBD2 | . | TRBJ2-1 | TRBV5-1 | CASSLWEGNEQFF | TGCGCCAGCAGCTTGTGGGAGGGCAATGAGCAGTTCTTC
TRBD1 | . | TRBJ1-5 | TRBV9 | CASSRTGGRQPQHF | TGTGCCAGCAGCCGGACAGGGGGCCGACAGCCCCAGCATTTT
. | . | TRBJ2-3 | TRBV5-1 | CASSLSSGGGPDTQYF | TGCGCCAGCAGCTTGTCCTCTGGGGGGGGCCCAGATACGCAGTATTTT
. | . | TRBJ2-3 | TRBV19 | CASSINPWGTQYF | TGTGCCAGTAGTATAAATCCCTGGGGGACGCAGTATTTT
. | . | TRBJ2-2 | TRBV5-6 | CASSLGGWTGELFF | TGTGCCAGCAGCTTGGGAGGGTGGACCGGGGAGCTGTTTTTT
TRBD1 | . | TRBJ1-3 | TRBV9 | CASSGGQGNSGNTIYF | TGTGCCAGCAGCGGAGGACAGGGGAACTCTGGAAACACCATATATTTT
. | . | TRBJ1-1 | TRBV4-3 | CASSQVRLDYLTMNTEAFF | TGCGCCAGCAGCCAAGTTCGCCTAGATTACTTAACTATGAACACTGAAGCTTTCTTT
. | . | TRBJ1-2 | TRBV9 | CASSVAGANYGYTF | TGTGCCAGCAGCGTAGCAGGGGCTAACTATGGCTACACCTTC
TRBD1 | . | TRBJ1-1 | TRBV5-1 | CASSLGQGVTEAFF | TGCGCCAGCAGCTTGGGACAGGGGGTAACTGAAGCTTTCTTT
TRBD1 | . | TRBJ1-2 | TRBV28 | CASTSKPPGWTGNLHGYTF | TGTGCCAGCACCTCAAAACCCCCCGGTTGGACAGGGAACCTCCATGGCTACACCTTC
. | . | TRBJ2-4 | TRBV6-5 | CASSYGTKNIQYF | TGTGCCAGCAGTTACGGGACCAAGAACATTCAGTACTTC
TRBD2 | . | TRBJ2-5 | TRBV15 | CATSRATSGGLQETQYF | TGTGCCACCAGCAGAGCTACTAGCGGGGGGCTCCAAGAGACCCAGTACTTC
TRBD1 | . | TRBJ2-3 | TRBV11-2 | CASSLGGRGSDTQYF | TGTGCCAGCAGCTTAGGTGGCAGGGGGTCAGATACGCAGTATTTT
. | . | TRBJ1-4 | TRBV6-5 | CASSEEATVF | TGTGCCAGCAGTGAAGAAGCGACTGTTTTT
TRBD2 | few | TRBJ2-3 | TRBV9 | CASSAGTSVYTDTQYF | TGTGCCAGCAGCGCGGGGACTAGCGTATACACAGATACGCAGTATTTT
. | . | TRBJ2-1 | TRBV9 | CASSTREQGRYNEQFF | TGTGCCAGCAGCACTAGGGAACAGGGGAGGTACAATGAGCAGTTCTTC
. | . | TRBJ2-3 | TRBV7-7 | CASSLGEGNTQYF | TGTGCTAGCAGCTTAGGAGAAGGGAATACGCAGTATTTT
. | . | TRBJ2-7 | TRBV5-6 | CASSLAPSHEQYF | TGTGCCAGCAGCTTGGCCCCTAGCCACGAGCAGTACTTC
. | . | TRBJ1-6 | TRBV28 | CASSLAGTHSPLHF | TGTGCCAGCAGTTTGGCAGGGACGCATTCACCCCTCCACTTT